A selection of T cell receptor beta chains follows, all from one sample in a study of radiotherapy plus CTLA-4 blockade in lung cancer. Sequencing used immunoSEQ multiplex PCR; TCRdb keeps in-frame clones, though not all of them. The data show about 53,000 clones, with 84% seen just once and around 4.4% held by the top ten. Source: peripheral blood, taken from a patient treated with radiotherapy plus ipilimumab. All receptors come from a human donor with non-small cell lung cancer whose response to radiotherapy plus ipilimumab could not be evaluated. Each CDR3 is given without its conserved first and last residue. The order of the fields is CDR3 length, V gene, J gene, CDR3 protein.

11	TRBV7-3	TRBJ1-1	ASSVDRNTEAF
12	TRBV28	TRBJ1-2	ASSLLGGLYGYT
15	TRBV28	TRBJ2-1	ASSSSHVTGGSGEQF
12	TRBV4-1	TRBJ2-7	ASSQGADSYEQY
12	TRBV6-6	TRBJ1-4	ASSRYSTNEKLF
15	TRBV28	TRBJ1-5	ASSLSAGVGGHQPQH
13	TRBV5-1	TRBJ2-3	ASSGGTQTTDTQY
16	TRBV5-1	TRBJ2-7	ASSLGLAGALGTYEQY
13	TRBV9	TRBJ2-7	ASSVGTSDFYEQY
15	TRBV9	TRBJ2-3	ASSVRDLAGGADTQY
13	TRBV7-2	TRBJ2-7	ASSLVSLAVHEQY
12	TRBV4-2	TRBJ2-3	ASSQDPRPEGQY
13	TRBV5-1	TRBJ1-5	ASSLEGQGSQPQH
12	TRBV7-3	TRBJ2-1	ASSLTATHNEQF
9	TRBV19	TRBJ1-3	ASSRLATIY
13	TRBV6-6	TRBJ1-6	ASRGGLNLNSPLH
12	TRBV10-3	TRBJ1-2	AIKAQGPTRGYT
13	TRBV7-2	TRBJ1-1	ASSFKRTGTPEAF
13	TRBV4-3	TRBJ2-7	ASSQGGENSYEQY
12	TRBV6-6	TRBJ1-1	ASSYRREETEAF
12	TRBV19	TRBJ1-1	ASSMQGANTEAF
14	TRBV5-8	TRBJ1-5	ASSPGTGDSNQPQH
16	TRBV5-1	TRBJ2-6	ASSPDRGGLPGANVLT
16	TRBV5-1	TRBJ2-1	ASSLSPLLAGVGGEQF
13	TRBV28	TRBJ2-7	ASSPQQGQINEQY
12	TRBV5-4	TRBJ2-3	ASSVGGSSDTQY
14	TRBV10-3	TRBJ1-2	AISEPRGEGYYGYT